Below are 13 T cell receptor beta chains sequenced from a single sample in a study of blood T cell repertoires in COVID-19. Generated by immunoSEQ multiplex PCR, the TCRdb table keeps only in-frame clones and is missing some. The sample has roughly 50,000 clones; more than 70% are singletons. Sequenced: peripheral blood. Receptor source: an older woman with acute or convalescent COVID-19.

The CDR3 region has the DNA TGTGCCGGCCGCTCCGGACAGGGTGACGTCCTGACTTTC. This gives the protein CAGRSGQGDVLTF. The chain has TRBV10-3 and TRBJ2-6; 8 bases map to TRBD1. Germline loops: CDR1 ENHRY, CDR2 SYGVKD. The CDR3 runs to 13 residues. With V trimmed by 11 bases and J by 11 bases, 11 bases remained unmatched.

The chain links TRBV6-6 to TRBJ1-5; 7 nucleotides agree with TRBD1. V lost 5 bases and J lost 2; bases outside the gene matches: 6. Germline V gene sequence: CDR1 MNHNY, CDR2 SVGAGI (reference sequence). This CDR3 region has 15 residues. CDR3 coding DNA: TGTGCCAGCAGTCCGACAGGGTTGGGCAATCAGCCCCAGCATTTT. It specifies CASSPTGLGNQPQHF.

The chain links TRBV7-2 to TRBJ2-3; the match to TRBD2 covers 7 bases. CDR3 length: 14 residues. Germline V gene lookup returns CDR1 SGHTA and CDR2 FQGNSA. With V trimmed by 1 base and J by 4 bases, 2 bases remained unmatched. The DNA of the CDR3 is TGTGCCAGCAGCTTAGGAGCGGGGTCAGATACGCAGTATTTT. Encoded protein: CASSLGAGSDTQYF.

This sequence joins TRBV7-9 and TRBJ2-3, with D perhaps TRBD2 (7 bases). Looked up from germline, CDR1 is SEHNR and CDR2 is FQNEAQ (reference sequence). With 3 bases removed from V and 6 bases from J, the gap between germline ends came to 19 bases. The CDR3 runs to 16 residues. As DNA, the CDR3 is TGTGCCAGCAGCTTCGGGGGGCGGGGGCGCTGGGATACGCAGTATTTT. This codes for CASSFGGRGRWDTQYF.

The chain is built from TRBV2 and TRBJ2-1, with 13 bases matching TRBD2. V dropped 9 bases and J dropped 9; count of bases not matched to a gene: 5. Germline CDR1 is SNHLY and CDR2 is FYNNEI. This CDR3 region has 13 residues. The CDR3, as DNA: TGTGCCAGTGGACTAGCGGGAGTCGGTGAGCAGTTCTTC. It codes for CASGLAGVGEQFF.

The chain has TRBV6-6 and TRBJ1-1; perhaps TRBD1 as D (6 bases). CDR3 length equals 13 residues. V dropped 6 bases and J dropped 6 bases, with 14 bases sitting between them. From germline, CDR1 is MNHNY and CDR2 SVGAGI (reference sequence). Here the CDR3 reads CASSLGASPEAFF. The CDR3 DNA reads as TGTGCCAGCAGCCTGGGGGCGTCACCTGAAGCTTTCTTT.

The chain has TRBV5-4 and TRBJ2-5, with TRBD1 as a possible D gene (5 bases). The V end was cut by 5 bases, the J end by 3 bases, with 14 bases between. Germline V gene sequence: CDR1 SGHNT, CDR2 YYREEE (reference sequence). The CDR3 has 14 residues. CDR3 bases: TGTGCCAGCAGTCGAGAGACAGCCGAAGAGACCCAGTACTTC. Amino acids: CASSRETAEETQYF. The full variable domain, with the rest looked up from reference TRBV5-4 and TRBJ2-5, is ETGVTQSPTHLIKTRGQQVTLRCSSQSGHNTVSWYQQALGQGPQFIFQYYREEENGRGNFPPRFSGLQFPNYSSELNVNALELDDSALYLCASSRETAEETQYFGPGTRLLVL.

The rearrangement uses TRBV12-3 or TRBV12-4 and TRBJ2-1; D may be TRBD2 (6 bases). This CDR3 has 12 amino acids. V was clipped by 9 bases and J by 5 bases, with 11 bases between them. DNA for the CDR3: TGTGCCAGTAGGAGGGGAGACAATGAGCAGTTCTTC. Amino acids: CASRRGDNEQFF.

The chain combines TRBV27 with TRBJ2-1; D is possibly TRBD2 (5 bases). CDR3 length equals 15 residues. V shed 5 bases and J shed 6 bases, with 17 bases lying between them. Germline CDR1 is MNHEY and CDR2 is SMNVEV (reference sequence). This CDR3 reads CASSLFSGRPNEQFF. For the CDR3, the DNA is TGTGCCAGCAGTCTTTTTTCGGGAAGACCCAATGAGCAGTTCTTC.

The chain couples TRBV5-1 to TRBJ1-3; TRBD1 agrees at 7 bases. V lost 4 bases and J lost 1; bases outside the gene matches: 8. This CDR3 comprises 16 residues. Germline values: CDR1 SGHRS, CDR2 YFSETQ. The CDR3 sequence is CASSLYGQASGNTIYF. The CDR3 DNA follows: TGCGCCAGCAGCCTTTATGGACAGGCGTCTGGAAACACCATATATTTT.

The chain recombines TRBV19 with TRBJ2-2, with 7 positions matching TRBD1. The V segment lost 7 bases and the J segment 4 bases; nucleotides outside the gene matches: 9. Germline CDR1 reads LNHDA; CDR2 reads SQIVND (reference sequence). CDR3 length: 15 residues. Here the CDR3 DNA reads TGTGCCAGTATGACAGGGTTTCGTAGCACCGGGGAGCTGTTTTTT. Its translation is CASMTGFRSTGELFF.

The chain links TRBV9 to TRBJ1-2, with D hard to call. Germline V gene sequence: CDR1 SGDLS, CDR2 YYNGEE. The ends were cut back, 5 bases at V and 5 bases at J, with 13 bases in the middle. CDR3 size: 13 residues. The CDR3 DNA reads as TGTGCCAGCAGGACCTCCTCGGGTTATGGCTACACCTTC. Protein: CASRTSSGYGYTF. Filled out from reference TRBV9 and TRBJ1-2, the complete variable domain reads DSGVTQTPKHLITATGQRVTLRCSPRSGDLSVYWYQQSLDQGLQFLIQYYNGEERAKGNILERFSAQQFPDLHSELNLSSLELGDSALYFCASRTSSGYGYTFGSGTRLTVV.

The CDR3 DNA sequence: TGTGCCAGCAGCTTGGGGCCAGGGCGAGCAGATGGCTACACCTTC. As protein: CASSLGPGRADGYTF. This chain links TRBV5-6 with TRBJ1-2; possibly TRBD1 for D (5 bases). V was clipped by 0 bases and J by 6 bases, with 15 bases between them. The CDR3 has 15 residues. Germline V CDR1 and CDR2: SGHDT, YYEEEE.